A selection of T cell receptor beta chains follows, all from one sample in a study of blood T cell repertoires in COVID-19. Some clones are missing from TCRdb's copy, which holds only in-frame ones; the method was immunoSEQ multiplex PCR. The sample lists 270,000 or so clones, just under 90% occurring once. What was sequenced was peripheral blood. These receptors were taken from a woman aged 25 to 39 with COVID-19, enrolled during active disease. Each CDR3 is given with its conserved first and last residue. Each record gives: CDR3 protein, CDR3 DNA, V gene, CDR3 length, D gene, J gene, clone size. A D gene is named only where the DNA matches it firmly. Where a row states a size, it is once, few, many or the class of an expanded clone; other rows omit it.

CDR3 protein: CASKRVRSTGNTIYF; CDR3 DNA: TGTGCCAGCAAGCGGGTCCGTTCCACTGGAAACACCATATATTTT; V gene: TRBV6-5; CDR3 length: 15; D gene: .; J gene: TRBJ1-3; clone size: .
CDR3 protein: CASSLRQGVSNQPQHF; CDR3 DNA: TGTGCCAGCAGTTTACGACAGGGGGTAAGCAATCAGCCCCAGCATTTT; V gene: TRBV28; CDR3 length: 16; D gene: TRBD1; J gene: TRBJ1-5; clone size: .
CDR3 protein: CSVEDIQGRYNEQFF; CDR3 DNA: TGCAGCGTTGAAGATATACAGGGAAGATACAATGAGCAGTTCTTC; V gene: TRBV29-1; CDR3 length: 15; D gene: .; J gene: TRBJ2-1; clone size: .
CDR3 protein: CASSVRHTDTQYF; CDR3 DNA: TGTGCCAGCAGTGTCAGACACACAGATACGCAGTATTTT; V gene: TRBV2; CDR3 length: 13; D gene: .; J gene: TRBJ2-3; clone size: once
CDR3 protein: CASGLGSGEQYF; CDR3 DNA: TGTGCCAGCGGCCTGGGTTCAGGGGAGCAGTACTTC; V gene: TRBV7-9; CDR3 length: 12; D gene: .; J gene: TRBJ2-7; clone size: .
CDR3 protein: CASGFGLDRGEVELFF; CDR3 DNA: TGTGCTAGTGGTTTCGGACTGGACAGGGGGGAGGTGGAGCTGTTTTTT; V gene: TRBV12-5; CDR3 length: 16; D gene: TRBD1; J gene: TRBJ2-2; clone size: once
CDR3 protein: CASSYLGQGLEETQYF; CDR3 DNA: TGTGCCAGCAGTTATCTGGGACAGGGGTTGGAAGAGACCCAGTACTTC; V gene: TRBV6-5; CDR3 length: 16; D gene: TRBD1; J gene: TRBJ2-5; clone size: .
CDR3 protein: CASSWDRGREAFF; CDR3 DNA: TGTGCCAGCAGCTGGGACAGGGGGCGCGAAGCTTTCTTT; V gene: TRBV6-2/TRBV6-3; CDR3 length: 13; D gene: TRBD1; J gene: TRBJ1-1; clone size: .
CDR3 protein: CASRAAGNPQHF; CDR3 DNA: TGTGCCAGCAGGGCTGCGGGCAATCCCCAGCATTTT; V gene: TRBV2; CDR3 length: 12; D gene: .; J gene: TRBJ1-5; clone size: .
CDR3 protein: CASSIVQGTLGYTF; CDR3 DNA: TGTGCCAGTAGTATCGTACAGGGGACACTTGGCTACACCTTC; V gene: TRBV19; CDR3 length: 14; D gene: TRBD1; J gene: TRBJ1-2; clone size: .
CDR3 protein: CASSLSIDKRSRNYGYTF; CDR3 DNA: TGTGCCAGCAGTTTATCGATTGACAAGCGGTCACGAAACTATGGCTACACCTTC; V gene: TRBV27; CDR3 length: 18; D gene: .; J gene: TRBJ1-2; clone size: once
CDR3 protein: CASSSGLGLYQETQYF; CDR3 DNA: TGTGCCAGCAGCTCAGGACTAGGCCTGTACCAAGAGACCCAGTACTTC; V gene: TRBV5-6; CDR3 length: 16; D gene: TRBD2; J gene: TRBJ2-5; clone size: .
CDR3 protein: CASSPRQGGSYEQYF; CDR3 DNA: TGTGCCAGCAGCCCCAGACAGGGGGGATCCTACGAGCAGTACTTC; V gene: TRBV6-4; CDR3 length: 15; D gene: TRBD1; J gene: TRBJ2-7; clone size: .
CDR3 protein: CASSLDRANTEAFF; CDR3 DNA: TGTGCCAGCAGCTTGGACAGAGCGAACACTGAAGCTTTCTTT; V gene: TRBV5-4; CDR3 length: 14; D gene: .; J gene: TRBJ1-1; clone size: .
CDR3 protein: CASSPDGSNEKLFF; CDR3 DNA: TGTGCCAGCAGCCCCGACGGGAGTAATGAAAAACTGTTTTTT; V gene: TRBV7-9; CDR3 length: 14; D gene: .; J gene: TRBJ1-4; clone size: once
CDR3 protein: CASNGGVEAFF; CDR3 DNA: TGTGCCAGCAACGGCGGAGTTGAAGCTTTCTTT; V gene: TRBV2; CDR3 length: 11; D gene: .; J gene: TRBJ1-1; clone size: .
CDR3 protein: CVRSTQAGSRGFYSNQPQHF; CDR3 DNA: TGTGTCAGAAGCACACAAGCGGGGTCCCGAGGTTTCTATAGCAATCAGCCCCAGCATTTT; V gene: TRBV7-5; CDR3 length: 20; D gene: .; J gene: TRBJ1-5; clone size: once
CDR3 protein: CASSPTGGTGYTF; CDR3 DNA: TGTGCCAGTAGTCCGACAGGGGGGACTGGCTACACCTTC; V gene: TRBV19; CDR3 length: 13; D gene: TRBD1; J gene: TRBJ1-2; clone size: .
CDR3 protein: CASSYAEGTLHF; CDR3 DNA: TGTGCCAGCAGTTACGCGGAGGGCACCCTCCACTTT; V gene: TRBV6-5; CDR3 length: 12; D gene: .; J gene: TRBJ1-6; clone size: .
CDR3 protein: CASSLGTGPNSPLHF; CDR3 DNA: TGTGCCAGCAGCCTAGGGACAGGCCCAAATTCACCCCTCCACTTT; V gene: TRBV4-2; CDR3 length: 15; D gene: TRBD1; J gene: TRBJ1-6; clone size: once
CDR3 protein: CASSQQDRADYEQYF; CDR3 DNA: TGCGCCAGCAGCCAACAGGACAGGGCCGACTACGAGCAGTACTTC; V gene: TRBV4-1; CDR3 length: 15; D gene: TRBD1; J gene: TRBJ2-7; clone size: .
CDR3 protein: CASSQVPPGLGEETQYF; CDR3 DNA: TGCGCCAGCAGCCAAGTGCCCCCGGGACTAGGCGAGGAGACCCAGTACTTC; V gene: TRBV4-1; CDR3 length: 17; D gene: TRBD2; J gene: TRBJ2-5; clone size: .
CDR3 protein: CASSQGGLAGGTDTQYF; CDR3 DNA: TGTGCCAGCAGCCAAGGGGGCCTAGCGGGGGGCACAGATACGCAGTATTTT; V gene: TRBV3-1/TRBV3-2; CDR3 length: 17; D gene: TRBD2; J gene: TRBJ2-3; clone size: .
CDR3 protein: CASSYYPQGEKLFF; CDR3 DNA: TGTGCCAGCAGTTACTACCCACAGGGCGAAAAACTGTTTTTT; V gene: TRBV27; CDR3 length: 14; D gene: .; J gene: TRBJ1-4; clone size: .
CDR3 protein: CAISESDRNSPLHF; CDR3 DNA: TGTGCCATCAGTGAGTCGGACAGGAATTCACCCCTCCACTTT; V gene: TRBV10-3; CDR3 length: 14; D gene: TRBD1; J gene: TRBJ1-6; clone size: once
CDR3 protein: CASSELGRVVEQYF; CDR3 DNA: TGTGCCAGCAGTGAATTGGGCAGGGTAGTCGAGCAGTACTTC; V gene: TRBV6-1; CDR3 length: 14; D gene: .; J gene: TRBJ2-7; clone size: .
CDR3 protein: CASSPSREADQPQHF; CDR3 DNA: TGTGCCAGCAGCCCCTCCCGTGAGGCAGATCAGCCCCAGCATTTT; V gene: TRBV3-1/TRBV3-2; CDR3 length: 15; D gene: .; J gene: TRBJ1-5; clone size: .
CDR3 protein: CASLTGLNQPQHF; CDR3 DNA: TGTGCCAGCTTGACAGGGTTAAATCAGCCCCAGCATTTT; V gene: TRBV28; CDR3 length: 13; D gene: TRBD1; J gene: TRBJ1-5; clone size: few
CDR3 protein: CASSWDRGTDTQYF; CDR3 DNA: TGTGCCAGCAGTTGGGACAGGGGCACAGATACGCAGTATTTT; V gene: TRBV6-5; CDR3 length: 14; D gene: TRBD1; J gene: TRBJ2-3; clone size: once
CDR3 protein: CARTADIPAGYEQYF; CDR3 DNA: TGTGCCAGAACCGCTGACATTCCGGCCGGCTACGAGCAGTACTTC; V gene: TRBV5-3; CDR3 length: 15; D gene: .; J gene: TRBJ2-7; clone size: .
CDR3 protein: CASNRQGGWGYTF; CDR3 DNA: TGTGCCAGTAACCGCCAGGGAGGATGGGGCTACACCTTC; V gene: TRBV19; CDR3 length: 13; D gene: .; J gene: TRBJ1-2; clone size: once
CDR3 protein: CASSFGERDTQYF; CDR3 DNA: TGTGCCAGCAGCTTTGGAGAGAGGGATACGCAGTATTTT; V gene: TRBV5-6; CDR3 length: 13; D gene: .; J gene: TRBJ2-3; clone size: .
CDR3 protein: CASRQTGRSGANVLTF; CDR3 DNA: TGCGCCAGCAGACAAACAGGGCGGTCTGGGGCCAACGTCCTGACTTTC; V gene: TRBV4-1; CDR3 length: 16; D gene: .; J gene: TRBJ2-6; clone size: .
CDR3 protein: CASSLYGRSEKLFF; CDR3 DNA: TGCGCCAGCAGCTTGTACGGTCGGAGCGAAAAACTGTTTTTT; V gene: TRBV5-1; CDR3 length: 14; D gene: .; J gene: TRBJ1-4; clone size: .
CDR3 protein: CASSQAGHGAEAFF; CDR3 DNA: TGTGCCAGCAGCCAGGCTGGACATGGGGCTGAAGCTTTCTTT; V gene: TRBV4-2; CDR3 length: 14; D gene: .; J gene: TRBJ1-1; clone size: few
CDR3 protein: CASTLTANYGYTF; CDR3 DNA: TGTGCCAGCACCTTGACAGCTAACTATGGCTACACCTTC; V gene: TRBV5-6; CDR3 length: 13; D gene: .; J gene: TRBJ1-2; clone size: .
CDR3 protein: CASSFGTGMFF; CDR3 DNA: TGTGCCAGCAGTTTTGGGACAGGGATGTTTTTT; V gene: TRBV12-3/TRBV12-4; CDR3 length: 11; D gene: TRBD1; J gene: TRBJ2-2; clone size: once
CDR3 protein: CASSPRGGTEAFF; CDR3 DNA: TGTGCCAGCTCACCACGGGGGGGAACTGAAGCTTTCTTT; V gene: TRBV18; CDR3 length: 13; D gene: .; J gene: TRBJ1-1; clone size: once
CDR3 protein: CASSQLSGVPEAFF; CDR3 DNA: TGTGCCAGCAGCCAACTGTCCGGGGTACCTGAAGCTTTCTTT; V gene: TRBV5-5; CDR3 length: 14; D gene: .; J gene: TRBJ1-1; clone size: .
CDR3 protein: CASSPDRDEQYF; CDR3 DNA: TGTGCCAGCAGCCCGGACAGGGACGAGCAGTACTTC; V gene: TRBV7-9; CDR3 length: 12; D gene: TRBD1; J gene: TRBJ2-7; clone size: .
CDR3 protein: CASSLAGIEKLFF; CDR3 DNA: TGTGCCAGCAGCTTAGCTGGCATTGAAAAACTGTTTTTT; V gene: TRBV7-8; CDR3 length: 13; D gene: .; J gene: TRBJ1-4; clone size: .
CDR3 protein: CASSLLGLASDTQYF; CDR3 DNA: TGTGCCAGCAGCTTACTGGGACTAGCGTCAGATACGCAGTATTTT; V gene: TRBV11-2; CDR3 length: 15; D gene: TRBD2; J gene: TRBJ2-3; clone size: .
CDR3 protein: CASSLRSSYNEQFF; CDR3 DNA: TGTGCCAGCAGTTTACGTAGCTCCTACAATGAGCAGTTCTTC; V gene: TRBV27; CDR3 length: 14; D gene: .; J gene: TRBJ2-1; clone size: once
CDR3 protein: CASSFLSGQGAF; CDR3 DNA: TGTGCCAGCAGTTTCCTCTCCGGGCAGGGTGCCTTC; V gene: TRBV28; CDR3 length: 12; D gene: .; J gene: TRBJ1-2; clone size: .
CDR3 protein: CASSDLPGQHTDTQYF; CDR3 DNA: TGTGCCAGCAGTGATTTACCGGGACAGCACACAGATACGCAGTATTTT; V gene: TRBV2; CDR3 length: 16; D gene: TRBD1; J gene: TRBJ2-3; clone size: .
CDR3 protein: CASSVDFNEQYF; CDR3 DNA: TGTGCCAGCAGCGTAGATTTCAACGAGCAGTACTTC; V gene: TRBV9; CDR3 length: 12; D gene: .; J gene: TRBJ2-7; clone size: .
CDR3 protein: CASSQPTATNEKLFF; CDR3 DNA: TGTGCCAGCAGCCAACCTACTGCAACTAATGAAAAACTGTTTTTT; V gene: TRBV11-1; CDR3 length: 15; D gene: .; J gene: TRBJ1-4; clone size: .
CDR3 protein: CASSTGTGRNPQHF; CDR3 DNA: TGTGCCAGTAGTACCGGGACAGGGCGGAACCCCCAGCATTTT; V gene: TRBV19; CDR3 length: 14; D gene: TRBD1; J gene: TRBJ1-5; clone size: .
CDR3 protein: CASSYSRKNSNQPQHF; CDR3 DNA: TGTGCCAGCAGTTACTCGAGGAAGAATAGCAATCAGCCCCAGCATTTT; V gene: TRBV6-5; CDR3 length: 16; D gene: .; J gene: TRBJ1-5; clone size: .
CDR3 protein: CASSPTGGMPQHF; CDR3 DNA: TGTGCCAGCAGTCCGACAGGGGGGATGCCCCAGCATTTT; V gene: TRBV2; CDR3 length: 13; D gene: TRBD1; J gene: TRBJ1-5; clone size: once
CDR3 protein: CASQTESSYEQYF; CDR3 DNA: TGCGCCAGCCAGACAGAAAGCTCCTACGAGCAGTACTTC; V gene: TRBV10-2; CDR3 length: 13; D gene: .; J gene: TRBJ2-7; clone size: few